The 24 T cell receptor beta chains listed next were all sequenced from one sample in a study of CD8 T cells in Susac syndrome. RNA totalling roughly 0.45 to 1 ug underwent reverse transcription with random hexamers. One entry per CDR3 protein results from TCRdb running MiXCR on the immunoSEQ multiplex PCR reads. The table records about 440,000 distinct CDR3 sequences, 85% of them present only once. Specimen: CD8+ T cells from PBMCs. Source of these receptors: a human donor with multiple sclerosis.

V gene TRBV2 combines with J gene TRBJ2-7, with 10 positions matching TRBD1. CDR3 length equals 15 residues. The junction had 6 bases not matched to a gene; V was cut back by 4 bases and J by 3 bases. Germline CDR1 and CDR2: SNHLY and FYNNEI. DNA of the CDR3: TGTGCCAGCAGTGTCCCCGACAGGGGGCTCTACGAGCAGTACTTC. It translates to CASSVPDRGLYEQYF. Full variable domain (missing parts from reference TRBV2 and TRBJ2-7): EPEVTQTPSHQVTQMGQEVILRCVPISNHLYFYWYRQILGQKVEFLVSFYNNEISEKSEIFDDQFSVERPDGSNFTLKIRSTKLEDSAMYFCASSVPDRGLYEQYFGPGTRLTVT.

About this clonotype: At one of its ends the junction is not consistent with the germline gene, which may arise from a read error. This chain uses TRBV12-3 or TRBV12-4 with TRBJ2-3; D perhaps matches TRBD2 (6 bases). The length of the CDR3 is 16 residues. The CDR3 nucleotides are TGTGCCAGCAGTTCCATCGGGAGCTATAGCACGGATACGCAGTATTTT. Its translation: CASSSIGSYSTDTQYF.

The rearrangement links TRBV20-1 to TRBJ2-2; possible D gene TRBD2, 6 bases. CDR3 size: 13 residues. Germline-derived CDR1 and CDR2 are DFQATT and SNEGSKA (reference sequence). V lost 5 bases to trimming and J lost 1 base, with 8 bases between them. CDR3 amino acids: CSAGGVNTGELFF. The CDR3 DNA sequence: TGCAGTGCTGGAGGGGTGAACACCGGGGAGCTGTTTTTT.

The chain employs TRBV25-1 and TRBJ1-2; D unclear. The CDR3 covers 13 residues. CDR1 is MGHDK and CDR2 is SYGVNS in the germline V gene. V lost 2 bases and J lost 4, with 8 bases in between. CDR3 coding DNA: TGTGCCAGCAGTGAAACGGAATTCTATGGCTACACCTTC. Translation gives CASSETEFYGYTF.

The chain couples TRBV20-1 to TRBJ2-7; tentatively, D is TRBD2 (5 bases). The CDR3 covers 13 residues. Deletions cut 6 bases from V and 1 base from J, with 13 bases between. Germline CDR1 is DFQATT and CDR2 is SNEGSKA (reference sequence). CDR3 region: CSARPDSSYEQYF. The CDR3 DNA follows: TGCAGTGCCCGGCCGGACTCATCCTACGAGCAGTACTTC.

The chain employs TRBV19 and TRBJ1-2; 7 nucleotides line up with TRBD1. This CDR3 is built from 11 residues. With 5 bases clipped from V and 11 bases from J, the junction kept 5 bases outside the gene matches. Germline-derived CDR1 and CDR2 are LNHDA and SQIVND (reference sequence). CDR3 sequence reads: CASSSGGRYTF. CDR3 nucleotide sequence: TGTGCCAGTAGTTCAGGGGGACGGTACACCTTC. The variable domain in full, completed from reference TRBV19 and TRBJ1-2, reads DGGITQSPKYLFRKEGQNVTLSCEQNLNHDAMYWYRQDPGQGLRLIYYSQIVNDFQKGDIAEGYSVSREKKESFPLTVTSAQKNPTAFYLCASSSGGRYTFGSGTRLTVV.

The CDR3 region is CASSWEGEGGTEAFF. CDR3 in DNA: TGCGCCAGCAGCTGGGAAGGGGAAGGTGGCACTGAAGCTTTCTTT. The chain combines TRBV4-1 with TRBJ1-1; D might be TRBD1 (5 bases). Germline lookup yields CDR1 MGHRA and CDR2 YSYEKL. The CDR3 is 15 residues long. The V end lost 5 bases, the J end lost 4 bases, and 17 bases lay between the germline ends.

This CDR3 is CASSQAPAGGGYGYTF. CDR3 DNA sequence: TGTGCCAGCAGCCAAGCTCCGGCAGGGGGGGGCTATGGCTACACCTTC. The chain employs TRBV3-1 and TRBJ1-2; 7 bases are a match to TRBD1. CDR1 and CDR2 (germline): LGHDT, YNNKEL (reference sequence). After removal of 1 base from V and 4 bases from J, the junction contained 9 bases not matched to a gene. This CDR3 comprises 16 residues.

The V call is TRBV7-2, the J call TRBJ2-1; TRBD1 is a possible D gene (6 bases). CDR3 size: 14 residues. The germline V gene encodes CDR1 SGHTA and CDR2 FQGNSA. V was pared by 4 bases and J by 8 bases, with 15 bases between. This chain's CDR3 is CASSSYQGSDEQFF. For the CDR3, the DNA is TGTGCCAGCAGCTCTTATCAGGGGTCGGATGAGCAGTTCTTC. Supplemented by reference TRBV7-2 and TRBJ2-1, the full variable domain reads GAGVSQSPSNKVTEKGKDVELRCDPISGHTALYWYRQSLGQGLEFLIYFQGNSAPDKSGLPSDRFSAERTGGSVSTLTIQRTQQEDSAVYLCASSSYQGSDEQFFGPGTRLTVL.

The genes are TRBV7-6 and TRBJ2-4; 12 bases match TRBD2. CDR3 length: 21 residues. The V gene's germline CDR1 is SGHVS and CDR2 FNYEAQ. The V and J ends lost 3 bases and 3 bases, in that order; junction bases with no gene match: 18. The DNA for the CDR3 is TGTGCCAGCAGCTTCACCTCCCCTCTAGCGGGGGGGACGTTAGGCAAAAACATTCAGTACTTC. This gives the protein CASSFTSPLAGGTLGKNIQYF.

This clonotype was detected a few times. V usage is TRBV7-6 and J usage is TRBJ1-4; the D gene is possibly TRBD1 (5 bases). Germline assignment: CDR1 SGHVS and CDR2 FNYEAQ. The length of the CDR3 is 14 residues. The V end was cut by 1 base, the J end by 6 bases, with 9 bases between. CDR3 DNA sequence: TGTGCCAGCAGCTTAGGCAGGGAGGATGAAAAACTGTTTTTT. It specifies CASSLGREDEKLFF.

The chain recombines TRBV20-1 with TRBJ1-1; D unclear. V was pared by 7 bases and J by 2 bases, with 35 bases between. This CDR3 has 20 residues. CDR1 is DFQATT, CDR2 SNEGSKA, per germline (reference sequence). This chain's CDR3 is CSVNVNYSKEVDPLNTEAFF. In nucleotides, the CDR3 is TGCAGTGTTAATGTTAATTATTCGAAAGAGGTAGACCCTTTAAACACTGAAGCTTTCTTT.

This clonotype has just a few counts. The genes are TRBV27 and TRBJ2-7; no definite D call. The V gene's germline CDR1 is MNHEY and CDR2 SMNVEV (reference sequence). Trimming pared 0 bases from V and 5 bases from J, leaving 8 bases between. The CDR3 has 13 residues. This CDR3 is CASSLSAVHEQYF. Written as DNA, the CDR3 is TGTGCCAGCAGTTTATCCGCAGTACACGAGCAGTACTTC.

This clonotype was detected only a few times. The V gene is TRBV2, the J gene TRBJ2-1; possible D gene TRBD2, 6 bases. The germline V gene has CDR1 SNHLY and CDR2 FYNNEI. This CDR3 comprises 12 residues. Between the trimmed V and J ends, which lost 5 bases and 8 bases, there was a span of 10 bases. The CDR3 DNA reads as TGTGCCAGCAGTCCGGAGGGGTATGAGCAGTTCTTC. Translated: CASSPEGYEQFF. Together with reference TRBV2 and TRBJ2-1, the CDR3 gives the full variable domain: EPEVTQTPSHQVTQMGQEVILRCVPISNHLYFYWYRQILGQKVEFLVSFYNNEISEKSEIFDDQFSVERPDGSNFTLKIRSTKLEDSAMYFCASSPEGYEQFFGPGTRLTVL.

The V call is TRBV9, the J call TRBJ2-1; 11 nucleotides align to TRBD2. Trimming removed 4 bases from V and 3 bases from J; junction bases left unmatched: 6. The CDR3 has 16 amino acids. Germline assignment: CDR1 SGDLS and CDR2 YYNGEE. CDR3 protein: CASSSGGLADYNEQFF. Here the CDR3 DNA reads TGTGCCAGCAGCTCAGGGGGACTAGCGGACTACAATGAGCAGTTCTTC.

The V and J genes are TRBV27 and TRBJ2-2; TRBD1 is a possible D gene (6 bases). The CDR3 extends over 15 amino acids. With 7 bases removed from V and 4 bases from J, the gap between germline ends came to 16 bases. Germline lookup yields CDR1 MNHEY and CDR2 SMNVEV (reference sequence). CDR3 amino acids: CASISYGTPTGELFF. The DNA of the CDR3 is TGTGCCAGCATTTCCTACGGGACACCCACCGGGGAGCTGTTTTTT.

The chain couples TRBV12-3 or TRBV12-4 to TRBJ2-1, with 7 bases lining up with TRBD2. Trimming took 2 bases from V and 6 from J; bases not matched to a gene: 7. CDR3 length equals 15 residues. The CDR3 DNA reads TGTGCCAGCAGTTTAACCGGGAGGAAAACCAATGAGCAGTTCTTC. Translation gives CASSLTGRKTNEQFF.

This clonotype is a singleton in its sample. J is TRBJ2-7 and V is TRBV7-9; no reliable D call. CDR1 SEHNR and CDR2 FQNEAQ come from the germline V gene (reference sequence). The CDR3 runs 13 residues. Trimming stripped 5 bases from V and 4 bases from J, with 12 bases between. In nucleotides, the CDR3 is TGTGCCAGCAGCCCACTTGGGCTTTACGAGCAGTACTTC. This sequence encodes CASSPLGLYEQYF.

The J gene is TRBJ1-1, the V gene TRBV15; D is ambiguous. CDR1 and CDR2 (germline): LNHNV, YYDKDF (reference sequence). Trimming cost V 0 bases and J 1 base, with 9 bases left between them. This CDR3 contains 15 residues. CDR3 loop: CATSRDRDRNTEAFF. The DNA of the CDR3 is TGTGCCACCAGCAGAGATCGAGATAGGAACACTGAAGCTTTCTTT.

This chain joins TRBV7-3 and TRBJ2-5; TRBD1 is a possible D gene (5 bases). V was clipped by 5 bases and J by 4 bases, with 11 bases between them. Germline CDR1 and CDR2: SGHTA and FQGTGA. CDR3 length equals 13 residues. DNA for the CDR3: TGTGCCAGCAGCCCTGACCAGGGAGAGACCCAGTACTTC. Translation gives CASSPDQGETQYF.

The V gene is TRBV30, the J gene TRBJ1-5; a weak D match, TRBD1 (6 bases). This CDR3 is built from 14 residues. Germline lookup yields CDR1 GTSNPN and CDR2 SVGIG (reference sequence). With 0 bases removed from V and 5 bases from J, the gap between germline ends came to 11 bases. The CDR3 region has the DNA TGTGCCTGGAGTGTAGCGTCAGGGGATCAGCCCCAGCATTTT. Its translation: CAWSVASGDQPQHF.

The chain carries TRBV29-1 and TRBJ2-6, with D uncertain. Trimming shortened V by 7 bases and J by 0 bases, and 7 bases separated the two germline ends. Germline CDR1 SQVTM, CDR2 ANQGSEA. There are 13 residues in the CDR3. The CDR3 DNA is TGCAGCGCGCCCCTCTCTGGGGCCAACGTCCTGACTTTC. Its protein product is CSAPLSGANVLTF.

The chain carries TRBV5-6 and TRBJ2-1; TRBD2 might be the D (6 bases). Germline CDR1 is SGHDT and CDR2 is YYEEEE. CDR3 length: 14 amino acids. Trimming pared 2 bases from V and 7 bases from J, leaving 13 bases between. CDR3 in DNA: TGTGCCAGCAGCTTTTGGGGCGGGGTGAATGAGCAGTTCTTC. Translating it yields CASSFWGGVNEQFF.

This clonotype was seen a few times. This chain connects TRBV20-1 to TRBJ1-3; D not certain. CDR1 and CDR2 (germline): DFQATT, SNEGSKA (reference sequence). V gave up 0 bases and J gave up 2 bases, with 8 bases separating them. The CDR3 loop spans 14 amino acids. The DNA for the CDR3 is TGCAGTGCTAGAGATCGTAGACCTGGAAACACCATATATTTT. This translates into CSARDRRPGNTIYF.